This TCR beta chain is drawn from a study of Graves' ophthalmopathy and Graves' hyperthyroidism. In its sample, this clonotype was seen many times. Transcripts of RNA were the source for amplifying TCR beta CDR3 regions. First-round RT-PCR relied on HTBI primers, and a second-round multiplex PCR came next. TCRdb re-called the multiplex PCR reads through MiXCR, storing one row per CDR3 protein. This repertoire shows 500,000 to 700,000 distinct CDR3 sequences, 22% found once; its top ten account for roughly 7.4%. The TCR was taken from a woman between 18 and 29 years old with stable Graves' hyperthyroidism. Some clones in this sample may be carry-over from other donors' samples. Material for sequencing was peripheral blood.

The CDR3 DNA reads as TGCGCCAGCAGCTCAAAACGGGACAGTAATTCACCCCTCCACTTT. Translating it yields CASSSKRDSNSPLHF. The J gene is TRBJ1-6, the V gene TRBV5-1; 7 bases fit TRBD1. Germline loops: CDR1 SGHRS, CDR2 YFSETQ. The CDR3 has 15 amino acids. With 3 bases clipped from V and 6 bases from J, the junction kept 6 bases outside the gene matches.